These 13 T cell receptor beta chains were all obtained from the same sample, sequenced in a study of T-cell reconstitution after alpha-beta-depleted transplantation in children. This sample's TCRbeta library carried unique molecular identifier barcodes. TCRdb redid the calling of the PCR reads with MiXCR, one entry per CDR3 protein. Among fewer than 550,000 distinct CDR3 sequences listed, about 10% were seen once. This material consisted of PBMCs, mostly from graft donor cells, taken 180 days after TCRalphabeta/CD19-depleted stem cell transplant. All receptors come from a female patient aged 2-10 years who had a stem cell transplant for aplastic anemia, so the T cells may come from the graft donor.

This clonotype was detected a few times. The rearrangement joins TRBV7-2 to TRBJ2-3, with TRBD2 matching 13 bases. CDR3 length: 17 amino acids. Germline CDR1 and CDR2: SGHTA and FQGNSA. V gave up 3 bases and J gave up 7 bases; unmatched junction bases: 10. CDR3 protein: CASSFYSGTSGIHTQYF. The CDR3 nucleotides are TGTGCCAGCAGCTTCTACTCCGGGACTAGCGGGATTCATACGCAGTATTTT.

This clonotype was counted ten times or more. The chain employs TRBV12-3 or TRBV12-4 and TRBJ2-5; 10 bases map to TRBD1. J gave up 5 bases and V 6 bases, and 3 bases lay outside the gene matches. This CDR3 has 13 residues. Here the CDR3 DNA reads TGTGCCAGCAGCCCGGACAGGGGGGAGACCCAGTACTTC. It specifies CASSPDRGETQYF.

This clonotype was picked up many times. This sequence joins TRBV27 and TRBJ2-1, with D unclear. The CDR3 has 12 residues. The V gene's germline CDR1 is MNHEY and CDR2 SMNVEV (reference sequence). Trimming shortened V by 3 bases and J by 6 bases, and 6 bases separated the two germline ends. The CDR3 bases are TGTGCCAGCAGTTTTCACCGCAATGAGCAGTTCTTC. This translates into CASSFHRNEQFF.

The chain is built from TRBV5-1 and TRBJ2-3, with 14 nucleotides matching TRBD2. Losses at the gene ends were 4 bases for V and 10 bases for J; bases not matched to a gene: 8. Germline values: CDR1 SGHRS, CDR2 YFSETQ. This CDR3 region has 15 residues. CDR3 protein: CASSPGLAGGAAQYF. The CDR3 DNA follows: TGCGCCAGCAGCCCCGGACTAGCGGGAGGTGCCGCGCAGTATTTT.

This clonotype was found once. The chain carries TRBV29-1 and TRBJ2-2; TRBD1 aligns across 8 bases. V was clipped by 3 bases and J by 3 bases; unmatched bases: 9. The germline gives CDR1 SQVTM, CDR2 ANQGSEA. The CDR3 loop spans 16 amino acids. The CDR3 loop reads CSVDRLGTGDTGELFF. The CDR3 DNA sequence: TGCAGCGTTGATCGTTTGGGGACAGGAGACACCGGGGAGCTGTTTTTT.

This clonotype was seen many times. This chain connects TRBV3-1 to TRBJ1-1; tentatively, D is TRBD1 (6 bases). CDR1 and CDR2 from the germline V gene are LGHDT and YNNKEL (reference sequence). The CDR3 has 14 residues. The V end lost 5 bases, the J end lost 2 bases, and 12 bases lay between the germline ends. CDR3 DNA: TGTGCCAGCAGCTCCAACGGGGGCAACACTGAAGCTTTCTTT. Its protein is CASSSNGGNTEAFF.

Points on this clonotype: A read error may account for a junction end that differs from germline. CDR3 nucleotides: TGCGCCGGCAGCGTAGGGGACAATCAGCCCCAGCATTTT. Protein product: CAGSVGDNQPQHF. This chain connects TRBV5-1 to TRBJ1-5, with a weak D call TRBD1 (5 bases). Germline CDR1 is SGHRS and CDR2 is YFSETQ. The CDR3 consists of 13 residues. Drawing the rest from reference TRBV5-1 and TRBJ1-5, the complete variable domain is KAGVTQTPRYLIKTRGQQVTLSCSPISGHRSVSWYQQTPGQGLQFLFEYFSETQRNKGNFPGRFSGRQFSNSRSEMNVSTLELGDSALYLCAGSVGDNQPQHFGDGTRLSIL.

V and J are TRBV20-1 and TRBJ2-1, with D possibly matching TRBD2 (7 bases). Germline V gene lookup returns CDR1 DFQATT and CDR2 SNEGSKA (reference sequence). The CDR3 length is 17 residues. V was trimmed by 0 bases and J by 8 bases, leaving 23 bases between them. The CDR3 DNA follows: TGCAGTGCTAGAGATATGGCGAGGGGGACTGGGGGGGATGAGCAGTTCTTC. It is translated as CSARDMARGTGGDEQFF.

The chain joins TRBV4-2 to TRBJ2-2; D call uncertain. The V end was cut by 10 bases, the J end by 6 bases, with 21 bases between. The germline CDR1 and CDR2 sequences are LGHNA and YNFKEQ. The length of the CDR3 is 15 residues. The chain's CDR3 is CAMGPGPPVAGELFF. The DNA for the CDR3 is TGTGCCATGGGCCCCGGGCCCCCCGTCGCCGGGGAGCTGTTTTTT.

This clonotype appeared many times. The CDR3 here is CASSSTGGEKQPQHF. CDR3 DNA sequence: TGTGCCAGCAGTTCTACAGGGGGAGAGAAACAGCCCCAGCATTTT. This chain connects TRBV12-3 or TRBV12-4 to TRBJ1-5; 8 positions match TRBD1. V lost 4 bases, J lost 7 bases, and 9 bases stayed unmatched. The length of the CDR3 is 15 residues.

This chain uses TRBV6-2 or TRBV6-3 with TRBJ2-1; 9 bases map to TRBD2. From germline, CDR1 is MNHEY and CDR2 SVGEGT. This CDR3 has 16 residues. Unmatched junction bases numbered 4, after V lost 4 bases and J lost 0 bases. The chain's CDR3 is CASSFSGRNSYNEQFF. The CDR3, as DNA: TGTGCCAGCAGTTTTAGCGGGAGAAACTCCTACAATGAGCAGTTCTTC.

In its sample, this clonotype was seen many times. CDR3 in DNA: TGTGCCAGCAGCTTAGGGAGGGGCTACGAGCAGTACGTC. Amino acids: CASSLGRGYEQYV. V is TRBV13 and J is TRBJ2-7; possibly TRBD1 or TRBD2 for D (5 bases each). The CDR3 loop spans 13 amino acids. Germline CDR1 is PRHDT and CDR2 is FYEKMQ (reference sequence). V was clipped by 0 bases and J by 3 bases, with 6 bases between them.

The chain carries TRBV6-2 or TRBV6-3 and TRBJ1-5, with TRBD1 matching over 8 bases. This CDR3 contains 15 residues. CDR1 is MNHEY, CDR2 SVGEGT, per germline. V shed 5 bases and J 7 bases; nucleotides not matched to a gene: 10. The CDR3 protein is CASSTPRDRRQPQHF. The DNA for the CDR3 is TGTGCCAGCAGTACACCCCGGGACAGGAGGCAGCCCCAGCATTTT.